This TCR beta chain was captured by sequencing in a study of cytomegalovirus exposure and HLA in healthy donors. Some clones are missing from TCRdb's copy, which holds only in-frame ones; the method was immunoSEQ multiplex PCR. The repertoire holds approximately 160,000 clones, 75% to 95% seen once, with 3% to 3.5% in the top ten. This clone was found once. The antigen is unknown. The study's findings and limits: In vitro assays verified that three CMV-associated chains recognized CMV antigens specifically. Cytomegalovirus-associated status was assigned to more than 150 TCR beta chains.

CDR3 size: 13 residues. V was pared by 4 bases and J by 5 bases, with 5 bases of the junction left unmatched. CDR1 SGHRS and CDR2 YFSETQ come from the germline V gene. This receptor was identified in a woman between 18 and 29 years old in good health and CMV-seropositive. The source material was PBMCs. This sequence joins TRBV5-1 and TRBJ2-7; 8 bases map to TRBD1. The CDR3 protein is CASSPDRVDEQYF. As DNA, the CDR3 is TGCGCCAGCAGCCCGGACAGGGTGGACGAGCAGTACTTC.